A selection of T cell receptor beta chains follows, all from one sample in a study of blood T cell repertoires in COVID-19. TCRdb keeps only in-frame clones here, not all; method: immunoSEQ multiplex PCR. The sample yields roughly 110,000 clones, roughly 84% seen once. Sequencing was done on a sample of peripheral blood. The receptors stem from a woman between 65 and 79 years old with acute or convalescent COVID-19. The conserved cysteine and the conserved F or W are not part of the CDR3 here. Each record gives: J gene, V gene, CDR3 protein.

J gene: TRBJ2-3
V gene: TRBV5-1
CDR3 protein: ASRPQGSTDTQY

J gene: TRBJ1-5
V gene: TRBV24-1
CDR3 protein: ATSDSTVRYQPQH

J gene: TRBJ1-1
V gene: TRBV3-1/TRBV3-2
CDR3 protein: ASSQEGSRGSTEAF

J gene: TRBJ1-2
V gene: TRBV9
CDR3 protein: ASSADPGPNYGYT

J gene: TRBJ2-7
V gene: TRBV10-3
CDR3 protein: AIGSPRGYEQY

J gene: TRBJ1-1
V gene: TRBV19
CDR3 protein: ASSAQDRGYAF

J gene: TRBJ1-2
V gene: TRBV27
CDR3 protein: ASSKTTGPYGYT

J gene: TRBJ2-7
V gene: TRBV2
CDR3 protein: ASSVAPPIEQY

J gene: TRBJ1-1
V gene: TRBV5-1
CDR3 protein: ASSLEQLGEAF

J gene: TRBJ1-2
V gene: TRBV19
CDR3 protein: ASSMRGGFGYT

J gene: TRBJ1-6
V gene: TRBV3-1/TRBV3-2
CDR3 protein: ASSQVGANSPLH

J gene: TRBJ2-3
V gene: TRBV5-4
CDR3 protein: ASSLAGGRNTQY

J gene: TRBJ1-1
V gene: TRBV6-5
CDR3 protein: ASSPLDRGTEAF

J gene: TRBJ2-7
V gene: TRBV28
CDR3 protein: ASSPTRGSYEQY

J gene: TRBJ1-1
V gene: TRBV6-5
CDR3 protein: ASSYVSRDTEAF

J gene: TRBJ2-1
V gene: TRBV14
CDR3 protein: ASSRLTRGNEQF

J gene: TRBJ1-2
V gene: TRBV5-4
CDR3 protein: ASSPRGTDYGYT

J gene: TRBJ1-2
V gene: TRBV7-9
CDR3 protein: ASSFRRDTGEENYGYT

J gene: TRBJ2-3
V gene: TRBV3-1/TRBV3-2
CDR3 protein: ASSQATSTDTQY

J gene: TRBJ2-3
V gene: TRBV6-4
CDR3 protein: ASSHPGTSGTDTQY

J gene: TRBJ2-1
V gene: TRBV5-1
CDR3 protein: ASSLPGVNEQF

J gene: TRBJ1-4
V gene: TRBV14
CDR3 protein: ASSPSTGGYREKLF

J gene: TRBJ2-2
V gene: TRBV24-1
CDR3 protein: ATSDPGTANTGELF

J gene: TRBJ2-1
V gene: TRBV29-1
CDR3 protein: SVEPGTSGYNEQF

J gene: TRBJ1-1
V gene: TRBV2
CDR3 protein: ASTSPQGNTEAF

J gene: TRBJ2-3
V gene: TRBV10-1
CDR3 protein: ASSEYPSTDTQY

J gene: TRBJ2-2
V gene: TRBV27
CDR3 protein: ASSLISHNTGELF

J gene: TRBJ2-1
V gene: TRBV11-3
CDR3 protein: ASSSNLAGGLTEQF

J gene: TRBJ2-7
V gene: TRBV14
CDR3 protein: ASSGLNSYEQY